These T cell receptor beta chains were read from a single sample in a study of Ad26.COV2.S vaccination and SARS-CoV-2 variants. Assay used: immunoSEQ multiplex PCR; TCRdb lists only in-frame clones, some missing. This sample has hundreds of thousands of clones, with roughly nine tenths found just once. The sequencing here drew on peripheral blood, taken in a trial of Ad26.COV2.S vaccine versus placebo. The source is a person between 18 and 65 years old who received the Ad26.COV2.S COVID-19 vaccine or a placebo. CDR3s include the opening cysteine and the closing phenylalanine or tryptophan. The order of the fields is CDR3 protein, CDR3 DNA, clone size, D gene, CDR3 length, V gene, J gene. A D gene is named only where the DNA matches it firmly. Size values are once, few and many counts, or a class for expanded clones, and some rows have none.

CDR3: CSAGSGEADTQYF
DNA: TGCAGCGCCGGCTCGGGGGAGGCAGATACGCAGTATTTT
size: .
D: .
length: 13
V: TRBV29-1
J: TRBJ2-3

CDR3: CASSEYRVYEQYF
DNA: TGTGCCAGCAGTGAATACAGGGTCTACGAGCAGTACTTC
size: .
D: .
length: 13
V: TRBV28
J: TRBJ2-7

CDR3: CASSLRTLNTEAFF
DNA: TGTGCCAGCAGCCTCAGGACGCTGAACACTGAAGCTTTCTTT
size: .
D: .
length: 14
V: TRBV3-1/TRBV3-2
J: TRBJ1-1

CDR3: CASSNVVGGRGETQYF
DNA: TGTGCCAGCAGTAATGTTGTCGGCGGGAGAGGAGAGACCCAGTACTTC
size: .
D: TRBD2
length: 16
V: TRBV4-2
J: TRBJ2-5

CDR3: CASSLGQEAFF
DNA: TGTGCCAGCAGTTTGGGTCAAGAAGCTTTCTTT
size: .
D: .
length: 11
V: TRBV12-3/TRBV12-4
J: TRBJ1-1

CDR3: CASRAGAYTDTQYF
DNA: TGTGCCAGCAGGGCCGGGGCCTACACAGATACGCAGTATTTT
size: .
D: .
length: 14
V: TRBV7-3
J: TRBJ2-3

CDR3: CASSQGREAEQFF
DNA: TGTGCCAGCAGCCAAGGCAGGGAGGCTGAGCAGTTCTTC
size: few
D: .
length: 13
V: TRBV4-2
J: TRBJ2-1

CDR3: CASSRTGSPLHF
DNA: TGTGCCAGCAGCCGAACCGGGTCACCCCTCCACTTT
size: .
D: .
length: 12
V: TRBV7-9
J: TRBJ1-6

CDR3: CAIRPGQGISYEQYF
DNA: TGTGCCATCAGGCCGGGACAGGGTATCTCCTACGAGCAGTACTTC
size: few
D: TRBD1
length: 15
V: TRBV10-3
J: TRBJ2-7

CDR3: CASSPNPGQAFNQPQHF
DNA: TGTGCCAGCTCACCAAATCCGGGACAGGCTTTTAATCAGCCCCAGCATTTT
size: .
D: TRBD1
length: 17
V: TRBV18
J: TRBJ1-5

CDR3: CARSQGVVRGGEQYF
DNA: TGTGCCAGATCCCAGGGGGTTGTAAGAGGGGGCGAGCAGTACTTC
size: .
D: TRBD1
length: 15
V: TRBV3-1/TRBV3-2
J: TRBJ2-7

CDR3: CASSLGQGTGELFF
DNA: TGCGCCAGCAGCTTGGGACAGGGTACCGGGGAGCTGTTTTTT
size: .
D: TRBD1
length: 14
V: TRBV5-1
J: TRBJ2-2

CDR3: CASSPRRALNTEAFF
DNA: TGTGCCAGCTCACCACGCAGAGCCTTGAACACTGAAGCTTTCTTT
size: .
D: .
length: 15
V: TRBV18
J: TRBJ1-1

CDR3: CAWSRRATEAFF
DNA: TGTGCCTGGAGTAGGAGGGCCACTGAAGCTTTCTTT
size: .
D: .
length: 12
V: TRBV30
J: TRBJ1-1

CDR3: CASTLGGGANQPQHF
DNA: TGTGCCAGCACCTTGGGGGGAGGGGCGAATCAGCCCCAGCATTTT
size: .
D: .
length: 15
V: TRBV7-2
J: TRBJ1-5

CDR3: CASKQPQETQYF
DNA: TGTGCCAGCAAGCAACCGCAAGAGACCCAGTACTTC
size: .
D: .
length: 12
V: TRBV6-5
J: TRBJ2-5

CDR3: CASSLGTGLAKNIQYF
DNA: TGTGCCAGCAGCCTAGGGACAGGCCTAGCCAAAAACATTCAGTACTTC
size: few
D: TRBD1
length: 16
V: TRBV9
J: TRBJ2-4

CDR3: CASSLEGGRVTEAFF
DNA: TGCGCCAGCAGCTTGGAAGGGGGTCGGGTCACTGAAGCTTTCTTT
size: .
D: .
length: 15
V: TRBV5-1
J: TRBJ1-1

CDR3: CASSMGYRGGYQPQHF
DNA: TGTGCCAGTAGTATGGGGTACAGGGGAGGTTATCAGCCCCAGCATTTT
size: once
D: TRBD1
length: 16
V: TRBV19
J: TRBJ1-5

CDR3: CASSVGTGRGDNSPLHF
DNA: TGTGCCAGCAGCGTAGGGACAGGACGGGGGGATAATTCACCCCTCCACTTT
size: .
D: TRBD1
length: 17
V: TRBV9
J: TRBJ1-6

CDR3: CASSSPSRGETQYF
DNA: TGTGCCAGCAGCTCCCCGTCGAGGGGAGAGACCCAGTACTTC
size: .
D: .
length: 14
V: TRBV7-6
J: TRBJ2-5

CDR3: CASSLQPVSPYNSPLHF
DNA: TGTGCCAGCAGCCTCCAACCCGTGTCACCTTATAATTCACCCCTCCACTTT
size: .
D: .
length: 17
V: TRBV11-2
J: TRBJ1-6

CDR3: CASSSSTYTEAFF
DNA: TGTGCCAGCAGCTCCTCCACATACACTGAAGCTTTCTTT
size: .
D: .
length: 13
V: TRBV7-2
J: TRBJ1-1

CDR3: CASRPRGNTEAFF
DNA: TGTGCCAGCAGACCCAGGGGAAACACTGAAGCTTTCTTT
size: .
D: .
length: 13
V: TRBV5-8
J: TRBJ1-1

CDR3: CASSLGDSYTEAFF
DNA: TGTGCCAGCAGCTTAGGAGATTCCTACACTGAAGCTTTCTTT
size: .
D: .
length: 14
V: TRBV7-8
J: TRBJ1-1

CDR3: CASSQDLESYEQYF
DNA: TGTGCCAGCAGCCAAGATCTAGAGTCCTACGAGCAGTACTTC
size: .
D: .
length: 14
V: TRBV3-1/TRBV3-2
J: TRBJ2-7

CDR3: CASSRSGRAHSTDTQYF
DNA: TGTGCCAGCTCACGTAGCGGGAGGGCCCATAGCACAGATACGCAGTATTTT
size: .
D: TRBD2
length: 17
V: TRBV18
J: TRBJ2-3

CDR3: CASSAGQYNEQFF
DNA: TGTGCCAGCAGCGCGGGACAGTACAATGAGCAGTTCTTC
size: .
D: .
length: 13
V: TRBV11-3
J: TRBJ2-1

CDR3: CASSKGLGGNYGYTF
DNA: TGTGCCAGCAGCAAGGGCCTAGGGGGTAACTATGGCTACACCTTC
size: .
D: .
length: 15
V: TRBV7-6
J: TRBJ1-2

CDR3: CASSFNGEGDTQYF
DNA: TGTGCCAGCAGCTTTAACGGGGAGGGAGATACGCAGTATTTT
size: .
D: TRBD2
length: 14
V: TRBV13
J: TRBJ2-3